The entry below gives a single T cell receptor (beta chain) sequence along with its context. Its antigen is not known. Produced via immunoSEQ multiplex PCR; TCRdb's table is partial and in-frame only. The sample table sets out 25,000 to 35,000 clones. This entry belongs to a study of T cells in women clearing cervical HPV infection. Study-level information: Blood came at first lesion visit for cases, post-clearance for controls. General study results and limits: Repertoire richness, not evenness, was significantly elevated in CIN3+ cases versus controls.

The sequence was obtained from a woman between 18 and 75 years old with a cervical HPV16 infection that either progressed to CIN3+ or cleared (not recorded which). The material sequenced was blood buffy coat.

The CDR3 region is CASSLLLRGGGAKETAFF. Incomplete CDR3 DNA: TGTGCCAGCAGCTTACTTCTTCGTGGCGGGGGGGCAAAAGAGACA. V is TRBV7-6 and J is TRBJ1-1; D is perhaps TRBD1 (6 bases). Read coverage stops 3 residues before the CDR3 terminus; the germline J gene supplies the remainder. The CDR3 spans 18 residues. CDR1 and CDR2 from the germline V gene are SGHVS and FNYEAQ.